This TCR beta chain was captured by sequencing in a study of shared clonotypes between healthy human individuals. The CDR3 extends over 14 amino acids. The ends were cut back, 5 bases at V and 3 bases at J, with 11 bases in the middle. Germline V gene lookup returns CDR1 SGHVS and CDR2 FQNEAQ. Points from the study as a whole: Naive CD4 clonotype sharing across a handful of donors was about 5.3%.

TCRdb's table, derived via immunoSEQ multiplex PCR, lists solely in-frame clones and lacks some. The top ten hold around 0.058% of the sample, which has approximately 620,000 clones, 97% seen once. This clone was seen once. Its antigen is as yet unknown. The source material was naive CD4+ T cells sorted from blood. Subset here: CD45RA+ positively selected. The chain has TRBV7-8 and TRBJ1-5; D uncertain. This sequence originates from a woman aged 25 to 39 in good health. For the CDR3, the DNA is TGTGCCAGCAGCCCGTACAGAGACAATCAGCCCCAGCATTTT. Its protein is CASSPYRDNQPQHF.